This is a list of T cell receptor beta chains from one sample in a study of cytomegalovirus exposure and HLA in healthy donors. Sequenced by immunoSEQ multiplex PCR; TCRdb stores in-frame clones only, minus some. The repertoire includes approximately 85,000 clones, about four fifths of them detected once, and about 6.8% sits in the top ten. Sequencing was done on a sample of PBMCs. These receptors were taken from a man in his thirties or forties in good health and CMV-seronegative. The CDR3 runs from the conserved cysteine through the conserved F or W. D genes are given only for firm matches.

d_call | j_call | v_call | cdr3_length | cdr3_aa
. | TRBJ2-5 | TRBV5-4 | 15 | CASGSPLRGDETQYF
. | TRBJ1-5 | TRBV7-8 | 15 | CASSSLGRDNQPQHF
. | TRBJ2-1 | TRBV5-4 | 15 | CASSLRAGIYNEQFF
. | TRBJ2-4 | TRBV7-9 | 16 | CASSADSLIAKNIQYF
TRBD1 | TRBJ2-2 | TRBV30 | 16 | CAWSALGRGPGGELFF
. | TRBJ2-7 | TRBV9 | 15 | CASSAGAQGGYEQYF
TRBD2 | TRBJ2-5 | TRBV7-2 | 15 | CASSLTSGRMETQYF
TRBD1 | TRBJ2-7 | TRBV9 | 14 | CASSVEGQSYEQYF
. | TRBJ2-1 | TRBV6-4 | 13 | CASSESTYNEQFF
. | TRBJ2-1 | TRBV7-9 | 15 | CASSFIRQGRNEQFF
TRBD1 | TRBJ2-7 | TRBV5-6 | 14 | CASSLWDSTYEQYF
TRBD1 | TRBJ1-1 | TRBV29-1 | 12 | CSVTTGETEAFF
. | TRBJ1-1 | TRBV7-2 | 15 | CASSLEFGRGTEAFF
. | TRBJ1-3 | TRBV5-1 | 12 | CASSSEGYTIYF
. | TRBJ2-7 | TRBV11-2 | 14 | CASSQQGNSYEQYF
TRBD1 | TRBJ1-5 | TRBV29-1 | 13 | CSAGQGSNQPQHF